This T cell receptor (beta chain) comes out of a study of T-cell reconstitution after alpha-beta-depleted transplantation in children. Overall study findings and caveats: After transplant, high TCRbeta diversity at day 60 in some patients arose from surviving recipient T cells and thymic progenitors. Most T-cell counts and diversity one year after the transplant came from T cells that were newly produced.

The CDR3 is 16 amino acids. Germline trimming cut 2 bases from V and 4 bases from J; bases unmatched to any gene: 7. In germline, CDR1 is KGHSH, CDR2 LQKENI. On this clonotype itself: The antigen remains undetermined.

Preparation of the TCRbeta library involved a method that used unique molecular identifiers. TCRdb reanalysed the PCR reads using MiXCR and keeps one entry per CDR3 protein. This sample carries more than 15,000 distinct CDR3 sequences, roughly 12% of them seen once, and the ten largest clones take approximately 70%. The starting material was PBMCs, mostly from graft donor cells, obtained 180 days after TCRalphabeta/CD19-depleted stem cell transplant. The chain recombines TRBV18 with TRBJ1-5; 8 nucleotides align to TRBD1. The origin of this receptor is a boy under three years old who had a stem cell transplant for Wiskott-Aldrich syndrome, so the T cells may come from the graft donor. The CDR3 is CASSPASGGGNQPQHF. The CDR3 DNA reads TGTGCCAGCTCACCAGCATCAGGGGGCGGGAATCAGCCCCAGCATTTT.